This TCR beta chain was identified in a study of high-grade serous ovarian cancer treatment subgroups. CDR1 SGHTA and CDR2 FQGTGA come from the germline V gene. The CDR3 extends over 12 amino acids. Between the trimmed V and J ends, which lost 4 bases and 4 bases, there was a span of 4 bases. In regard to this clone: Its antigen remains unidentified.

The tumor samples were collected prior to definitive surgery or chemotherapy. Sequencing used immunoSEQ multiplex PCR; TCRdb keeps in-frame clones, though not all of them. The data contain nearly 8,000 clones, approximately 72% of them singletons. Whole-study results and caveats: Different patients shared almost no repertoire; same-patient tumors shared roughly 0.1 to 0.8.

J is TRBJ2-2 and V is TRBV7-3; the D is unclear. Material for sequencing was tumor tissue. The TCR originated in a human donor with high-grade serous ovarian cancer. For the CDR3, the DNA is TGTGCCAGCAGCTCGTTCACCGGGGAGCTGTTTTTT. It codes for CASSSFTGELFF.